A single sample is the source of the 6 T cell receptor beta chains below, sequenced in a study of T cells in Graves' hyperthyroidism and ophthalmopathy. TCR beta CDR3 regions were amplified from RNA. HTBI primers were employed in a first-round RT-PCR of the TCR CDR3. Each CDR3 protein gets one entry after TCRdb re-called the multiplex PCR reads with MiXCR. The table includes some 600,000 distinct CDR3 sequences, just over 45% detected once. Sequencing was carried out using peripheral blood or thyroid tissue (not recorded which). All receptors derive from a woman under 30 with Graves' hyperthyroidism.

The rearrangement joins TRBV6-2 or TRBV6-3 to TRBJ1-1; 12 bases map to TRBD1. V gave up 5 bases and J gave up 1 base; unmatched junction bases: 8. Germline V gene lookup returns CDR1 MNHEY and CDR2 SVGEGT. This CDR3 spans 17 amino acids. The CDR3 here is CASSPGTGGAGNTEAFF. For the CDR3, the DNA is TGTGCCAGCAGTCCCGGGACAGGGGGCGCGGGGAACACTGAAGCTTTCTTT.

This chain connects TRBV7-8 to TRBJ1-2, with D maybe TRBD1 (5 bases). The CDR3 is 13 residues long. Trimming stripped 1 base from V and 14 bases from J, with 17 bases between. CDR1 and CDR2 (germline): SGHVS, FQNEAQ. The DNA of the CDR3 is TGTGCCAGCAGCTTAGTGGCAGGGATGGGGAAGACCTTC. Protein sequence: CASSLVAGMGKTF.

This clonotype was counted once. V is TRBV14 and J is TRBJ2-7, with 8 bases aligning to TRBD2. The germline V gene encodes CDR1 SGHDN and CDR2 FVKESK. There are 15 residues in the CDR3. The V and J ends lost 6 bases and 7 bases, in that order; junction bases with no gene match: 14. CDR3 in amino acids: CASREAGVGSGEQYF. The CDR3 DNA reads TGTGCCAGCAGAGAAGCGGGAGTCGGGTCTGGAGAGCAGTACTTC.

The CDR3, as DNA: TGCAGCGCCTGGACAGGGGATGGGAATTCACCCCTCCACTTT. It is translated as CSAWTGDGNSPLHF. The rearrangement links TRBV29-1 to TRBJ1-6; 9 nucleotides agree with TRBD1. The CDR3 contains 14 residues. Trimming removed 7 bases from V and 7 bases from J; junction bases left unmatched: 8. Germline values: CDR1 SQVTM, CDR2 ANQGSEA.

The gene calls are TRBV20-1 and TRBJ2-7; 7 bases are shared with TRBD1. The CDR3 runs to 12 residues. Germline values: CDR1 DFQATT, CDR2 SNEGSKA (reference sequence). Losses at the gene ends were 4 bases for V and 7 bases for J; bases not matched to a gene: 7. CDR3 amino acids: CSATDRVGEQYF. As DNA, the CDR3 is TGCAGTGCTACCGACAGGGTTGGGGAGCAGTACTTC.

The chain links TRBV9 to TRBJ1-2; D unclear. The CDR3 is made up of 14 amino acids. The germline gives CDR1 SGDLS, CDR2 YYNGEE. Trimming pared 4 bases from V and 0 bases from J, leaving 10 bases between. DNA of the CDR3: TGTGCCAGCAGCCCCGCTCGAGCTAACTATGGCTACACCTTC. Translated, it gives CASSPARANYGYTF.